This T cell receptor beta chain is from a study of shared clonotypes between healthy human individuals. The naive CD8 population came from CD45RO-negative cells selected for CCR7, without terminally differentiated effector memory CD45RA+ cells. General observations from the study: When naive CD4 clonotypes were compared across a few donors, approximately 4.9% were shared. The donor pool, a small one, limited the genetic and exposure-history diversity represented.

CDR1 and CDR2 from the germline V gene are WNHNN and SYGVQD (reference sequence). Trimming took 5 bases from V and 4 from J, leaving 8 bases between them. This CDR3 region has 13 residues. Libraries were prepared by immunoSEQ multiplex PCR; TCRdb keeps only in-frame clonotypes and omits some of them. The sample holds 2 million or so clones; about 95% are singletons and the top ten take approximately 1.2%. About this clone itself: Its cognate antigen is unknown.

This receptor was identified in a man in his late teens or twenties in good health. Sequencing input: naive CD8+ T cells sorted from blood. The rearrangement joins TRBV10-1 to TRBJ1-4, with D unclear. Here the CDR3 DNA reads TGCGCCAGCAGTCCAAGGATTAATGAAAAACTGTTTTTT. It encodes CASSPRINEKLFF.